This TCR beta chain emerged from a study of cytomegalovirus exposure and HLA in healthy donors. Points from the study as a whole: As a later analysis showed, a missense DCLRE1C variant was linked to trimming of TCR beta V- and J-genes. It was reported that TCR beta sequences correctly inferred the HLA-A and HLA-B alleles for most subjects. Many donors shared some public TCRs, even though most TCR sequences were rare. An apparent linkage of common viral pathogens to several of the most significant clusters emerged in a later analysis.

In the PCR, 60 Vbeta and 13 Jbeta primers were used. Clones were read by immunoSEQ multiplex PCR, and TCRdb kept only the in-frame ones, dropping some. This table holds 110,000 or so clones, over 75% found once. This CDR3 is built from 14 residues. CDR1 is SGHDN, CDR2 FVKESK, per germline. The V and J ends lost 4 bases and 0 bases, in that order; junction bases with no gene match: 2. This clone was counted once. Its antigen is unidentified. J is TRBJ2-5 and V is TRBV14, with 7 positions matching TRBD1. The specimen was PBMCs. The receptor comes from a man aged 35 to 55 in good health and CMV-seronegative. The CDR3 region is CASSLGTDQETQYF. The CDR3 DNA reads TGTGCCAGCAGCCTAGGGACAGACCAAGAGACCCAGTACTTC. Filled out from reference TRBV14 and TRBJ2-5, the complete variable domain reads EAGVTQFPSHSVIEKGQTVTLRCDPISGHDNLYWYRRVMGKEIKFLLHFVKESKQDESGMPNNRFLAERTGGTYSTLKVQPAELEDSGVYFCASSLGTDQETQYFGPGTRLLVL.